Shown below are 27 T cell receptor beta chains from a single sample sequenced in a study of STAT5B mutations in CD4+ large granular lymphocyte leukemia. Assay: immunoSEQ multiplex PCR; the TCRdb copy retains only in-frame clones and omits some. Found here are some 38,000 clones, 75% to 85% of them singletons; the top ten hold 0.55%. Sequences were obtained from CD4+ T cells from blood buffy coats. The receptors were gathered from a human donor in good health.

This clone was detected a few times. The rearrangement joins TRBV27 to TRBJ2-7; 10 nucleotides match TRBD1. The V segment lost 6 bases and the J segment 6 bases; nucleotides outside the gene matches: 14. CDR3 length: 16 amino acids. Germline loops: CDR1 MNHEY, CDR2 SMNVEV (reference sequence). The CDR3 is CASSRGTGAPSREQYF. CDR3 nucleotide sequence: TGTGCCAGCAGCCGCGGGACAGGGGCTCCCTCTCGCGAGCAGTACTTC.

The rearrangement links TRBV7-2 to TRBJ2-1; 9 nucleotides agree with TRBD2. The V gene's germline CDR1 is SGHTA and CDR2 FQGNSA. The CDR3 sequence is 15 residues long. Trimming took 6 bases from V and 10 from J; bases not matched to a gene: 13. The CDR3 loop is CASSFRLAETNEQFF. The DNA for the CDR3 is TGTGCCAGCAGTTTTCGACTAGCGGAAACTAACGAGCAGTTCTTC. Filled out from reference TRBV7-2 and TRBJ2-1, the complete variable domain reads GAGVSQSPSNKVTEKGKDVELRCDPISGHTALYWYRQSLGQGLEFLIYFQGNSAPDKSGLPSDRFSAERTGGSVSTLTIQRTQQEDSAVYLCASSFRLAETNEQFFGPGTRLTVL.

The table lists this clone with a few counts. This chain links TRBV19 with TRBJ1-3; TRBD1 is a possible D gene (6 bases). Germline values: CDR1 LNHDA, CDR2 SQIVND (reference sequence). Deletions cut 3 bases from V and 8 bases from J, with 11 bases between. The CDR3 extends over 13 amino acids. CDR3 loop: CASSIIRGHTIYF. DNA for the CDR3: TGTGCCAGTAGTATTATCCGGGGGCACACCATATATTTT. Full variable domain (outside the CDR3, taken from reference TRBV19 and TRBJ1-3): DGGITQSPKYLFRKEGQNVTLSCEQNLNHDAMYWYRQDPGQGLRLIYYSQIVNDFQKGDIAEGYSVSREKKESFPLTVTSAQKNPTAFYLCASSIIRGHTIYFGEGSWLTVV.

This chain joins TRBV6-5 and TRBJ2-3, with D hard to call. The V end lost 0 bases, the J end lost 1 base, and 5 bases lay between the germline ends. This CDR3 is 14 amino acids long. CDR1 and CDR2 from the germline V gene are MNHEY and SVGAGI. CDR3 sequence reads: CASSYSTGTDTQYF. CDR3 coding DNA: TGTGCCAGCAGTTACTCGACGGGCACAGATACGCAGTATTTT.

This chain connects TRBV5-8 to TRBJ2-7; 9 nucleotides match TRBD1. Germline V lookup: CDR1 SGHTS, CDR2 YDEGEE. The CDR3 totals 15 residues. The V segment lost 1 base and the J segment 3 bases; nucleotides outside the gene matches: 5. The CDR3 loop is CASSLSGTGNYEQYF. The CDR3, as DNA: TGTGCCAGCAGCTTGTCCGGGACAGGGAACTACGAGCAGTACTTC.

The gene calls are TRBV6-5 and TRBJ2-3, with D unclear. Germline V gives CDR1 MNHEY, CDR2 SVGAGI. The V end lost 6 bases, the J end lost 6 bases, and 10 bases lay between the germline ends. The CDR3 length is 12 residues. This chain's CDR3 is CASSQSRDTQYF. The CDR3 nucleotides are TGTGCCAGCAGCCAGAGTCGGGATACGCAGTATTTT.

This chain links TRBV5-6 with TRBJ2-7; 8 bases are a match to TRBD1. V gave up 0 bases and J gave up 5 bases; unmatched junction bases: 7. The CDR3 covers 15 residues. Germline V gene data show CDR1 as SGHDT and CDR2 as YYEEEE. As DNA, the CDR3 is TGTGCCAGCAGCTTGGTTGGCCAGGGGGCGGACGAGCAGTACTTC. This codes for CASSLVGQGADEQYF.

This clone was observed a single time. This chain connects TRBV7-8 to TRBJ2-7, with D perhaps matching TRBD1 (5 bases). Trimming pared 0 bases from V and 7 bases from J, leaving 13 bases between. There are 14 residues in the CDR3. The germline V gene has CDR1 SGHVS and CDR2 FQNEAQ. The CDR3 DNA sequence: TGTGCCAGCAGCTTAGCGGTGGGGCGGAGAGAGCAGTACTTC. It translates to CASSLAVGRREQYF.

The chain recombines TRBV2 with TRBJ1-6; tentative D call: TRBD1 (5 bases). Germline CDR1 is SNHLY and CDR2 is FYNNEI. Trimming removed 4 bases from V and 6 bases from J, with 10 bases in between. The CDR3 has 14 amino acids. Here the CDR3 DNA reads TGTGCCAGCAGTGGGGTGACAGTTAATTCACCCCTCCACTTT. Residues: CASSGVTVNSPLHF.

Only a few counts were recorded for this clone. The CDR3 nucleotides read TGTGCCAGCATCCCCGGGAGGGCGCGCACCGGGGAGCTGTTTTTT. It codes for CASIPGRARTGELFF. The rearrangement links TRBV11-2 to TRBJ2-2; 8 bases are a match to TRBD2. After removal of 7 bases from V and 4 bases from J, the junction contained 8 bases not matched to a gene. The CDR3 is 15 amino acids. CDR1 SGHAT and CDR2 FQNNGV come from the germline V gene.

The chain couples TRBV6-5 to TRBJ1-3, with D possibly TRBD1 on 5 matching bases. V lost 5 bases to trimming and J lost 4 bases, with 12 bases between them. Germline V gives CDR1 MNHEY, CDR2 SVGAGI. The CDR3 consists of 14 residues. This CDR3 is CASSRDGVGNTIYF. The DNA of the CDR3 is TGTGCCAGCAGTCGGGACGGCGTGGGAAACACCATATATTTT.

In its sample, this clone was seen a few times. The chain has TRBV7-9 and TRBJ2-5; 7 bases are shared with TRBD1. With V trimmed by 8 bases and J by 5 bases, 5 bases remained unmatched. This CDR3 region has 12 residues. Germline V gene sequence: CDR1 SEHNR, CDR2 FQNEAQ (reference sequence). The CDR3 DNA is TGTGCCAGCGGAGACAGGGTGGAGACCCAGTACTTC. It encodes CASGDRVETQYF.

The chain recombines TRBV7-2 with TRBJ1-3; maybe TRBD1 (5 bases). The CDR3 sequence is 14 residues long. Germline-derived CDR1 and CDR2 are SGHTA and FQGNSA. Trimming took off 2 bases at V and 1 base at J, with 6 bases between the two ends. DNA for the CDR3: TGTGCCAGCAGCTTAACAGGTTCTGGAAACACCATATATTTT. Its translation: CASSLTGSGNTIYF. Complete variable domain (other parts from reference TRBV7-2 and TRBJ1-3): GAGVSQSPSNKVTEKGKDVELRCDPISGHTALYWYRQSLGQGLEFLIYFQGNSAPDKSGLPSDRFSAERTGGSVSTLTIQRTQQEDSAVYLCASSLTGSGNTIYFGEGSWLTVV.

This sequence joins TRBV6-6 and TRBJ2-7; 7 bases are shared with TRBD1. The CDR3 is 14 residues long. J was trimmed by 2 bases and V by 2 bases; bases with no gene match: 3. Germline-derived CDR1 and CDR2 are MNHNY and SVGAGI (reference sequence). DNA for the CDR3: TGTGCCAGCAGTTACCAGGGGGAGACCTACGAGCAGTACTTC. It translates to CASSYQGETYEQYF.

In its sample, this clone was seen once. The rearrangement uses TRBV6-1 and TRBJ2-7; no clear D. CDR3 length equals 13 residues. CDR1 is MNHNS, CDR2 SASEGT, per germline. V gave up 0 bases and J gave up 2 bases, with 5 bases separating them. CDR3 sequence: CASSEAATYEQYF. CDR3 sequence (DNA): TGTGCCAGCAGTGAAGCAGCCACCTACGAGCAGTACTTC.

V and J are TRBV7-6 and TRBJ1-2; 11 bases fit TRBD1. In germline, CDR1 is SGHVS, CDR2 FNYEAQ. This CDR3 is 15 amino acids long. The V segment lost 1 base and the J segment 4 bases; nucleotides outside the gene matches: 2. CDR3 loop: CASSLGTGGVYGYTF. CDR3 in DNA: TGTGCCAGCAGCTTAGGGACAGGGGGCGTCTATGGCTACACCTTC.

This clone was seen once. This chain uses TRBV19 with TRBJ2-5; D perhaps matches TRBD1 (5 bases). The CDR3 is made up of 13 amino acids. V shed 5 bases and J shed 4 bases, with 11 bases lying between them. The germline CDR1 and CDR2 sequences are LNHDA and SQIVND (reference sequence). This CDR3 reads CASSVLGRETQYF. The CDR3 region has the DNA TGTGCCAGTAGTGTACTGGGGCGAGAGACCCAGTACTTC.

The chain employs TRBV7-6 and TRBJ2-1; 7 positions match TRBD1. Germline assignment: CDR1 SGHVS and CDR2 FNYEAQ. J gave up 4 bases and V 4 bases, and 13 bases lay outside the gene matches. The CDR3 extends over 17 amino acids. The CDR3: CASSSIRDRVKYNEQFF. The CDR3 DNA reads as TGTGCCAGCAGCTCAATTCGGGACAGAGTAAAATACAATGAGCAGTTCTTC. The full variable domain, completed using reference TRBV7-6 and TRBJ2-1, is GAGVSQSPRYKVTKRGQDVALRCDPISGHVSLYWYRQALGQGPEFLTYFNYEAQQDKSGLPNDRFSAERPEGSISTLTIQRTEQRDSAMYRCASSSIRDRVKYNEQFFGPGTRLTVL.

The chain carries TRBV5-8 and TRBJ2-2; tentatively, D is TRBD1 (6 bases). V lost 0 bases and J lost 1, with 7 bases in between. The length of the CDR3 is 15 residues. CDR1 is SGHTS, CDR2 YDEGEE, per germline. CDR3 nucleotide sequence: TGTGCCAGCAGCTTGGGGACAGTGAACACCGGGGAGCTGTTTTTT. Its protein is CASSLGTVNTGELFF.

The chain uses TRBV14 and TRBJ1-6, with 8 nucleotides matching TRBD1. Germline loops: CDR1 SGHDN, CDR2 FVKESK. The CDR3 is 20 amino acids. The V gene end was trimmed by 3 bases and the J gene end by 4 bases; junction bases not matched to a gene: 17. CDR3 DNA: TGTGCCAGCAGCCAGGGTATTGGACAGGGCTCGCCAACTTATAATTCACCCCTCCACTTT. Amino acids: CASSQGIGQGSPTYNSPLHF.

This clone showed up just a few times. The rearrangement links TRBV4-1 to TRBJ2-6; D gene ambiguous. V gave up 6 bases and J gave up 0 bases, with 12 bases separating them. The germline CDR1 and CDR2 sequences are MGHRA and YSYEKL. CDR3 length equals 16 residues. The chain's CDR3 is CASSLLHLSGANVLTF. The CDR3 coding sequence is TGCGCCAGCAGTCTCTTACACCTCTCTGGGGCCAACGTCCTGACTTTC.

This sequence joins TRBV7-9 and TRBJ2-2, with 8 positions matching TRBD2. Germline lookup yields CDR1 SEHNR and CDR2 FQNEAQ (reference sequence). The CDR3 consists of 14 residues. J gave up 5 bases and V 6 bases, and 5 bases lay outside the gene matches. The CDR3 nucleotides are TGTGCCAGCAGGACTAGCGCAACTACCGGGGAGCTGTTTTTT. Encoded protein: CASRTSATTGELFF.

The chain uses TRBV14 and TRBJ1-4; D not certain. CDR3 length: 15 residues. V lost 4 bases and J lost 0, with 9 bases in between. Germline V CDR1 and CDR2: SGHDN, FVKESK. CDR3 DNA sequence: TGTGCCAGCAGCCGGCGGATTGCAACTAATGAAAAACTGTTTTTT. Its protein is CASSRRIATNEKLFF.

The chain carries TRBV18 and TRBJ2-7, with D uncertain. The CDR3 runs 13 residues. Germline V gives CDR1 KGHSH, CDR2 LQKENI. The V and J ends lost 1 base and 7 bases respectively, with 11 bases between them. The CDR3: CASSPRLVEEQYF. The CDR3 DNA reads TGTGCCAGCTCACCACGCCTCGTTGAGGAGCAGTACTTC.

The gene calls are TRBV6-5 and TRBJ2-7; D gene ambiguous. Trimming left V 2 bases short and J 3 bases short, with 8 bases between. There are 13 residues in the CDR3. Germline V gives CDR1 MNHEY, CDR2 SVGAGI. CDR3 residues: CASSYGPDYEQYF. As DNA, the CDR3 is TGTGCCAGCAGTTACGGGCCCGACTACGAGCAGTACTTC.

The chain couples TRBV10-3 to TRBJ1-5; 11 positions agree with TRBD1. This CDR3 is 15 amino acids long. The germline V gene has CDR1 ENHRY and CDR2 SYGVKD. J lost 1 base, V lost 8 bases, and 4 bases had no gene match. DNA of the CDR3: TGTGCCATCGGACGGACAGGGGGCAGCAATCAGCCCCAGCATTTT. Amino acids: CAIGRTGGSNQPQHF.

The chain links TRBV7-2 to TRBJ2-5; TRBD2 matches at 10 bases. Losses at the gene ends were 2 bases for V and 7 bases for J; bases not matched to a gene: 10. Germline V gene data show CDR1 as SGHTA and CDR2 as FQGNSA. CDR3 length: 16 amino acids. CDR3 sequence (DNA): TGTGCCAGCAGCTTAAGCCTAGCGGGAGTAGTGGGGACCCAGTACTTC. This sequence encodes CASSLSLAGVVGTQYF. The full variable domain, completed using reference TRBV7-2 and TRBJ2-5, is GAGVSQSPSNKVTEKGKDVELRCDPISGHTALYWYRQSLGQGLEFLIYFQGNSAPDKSGLPSDRFSAERTGGSVSTLTIQRTQQEDSAVYLCASSLSLAGVVGTQYFGPGTRLLVL.